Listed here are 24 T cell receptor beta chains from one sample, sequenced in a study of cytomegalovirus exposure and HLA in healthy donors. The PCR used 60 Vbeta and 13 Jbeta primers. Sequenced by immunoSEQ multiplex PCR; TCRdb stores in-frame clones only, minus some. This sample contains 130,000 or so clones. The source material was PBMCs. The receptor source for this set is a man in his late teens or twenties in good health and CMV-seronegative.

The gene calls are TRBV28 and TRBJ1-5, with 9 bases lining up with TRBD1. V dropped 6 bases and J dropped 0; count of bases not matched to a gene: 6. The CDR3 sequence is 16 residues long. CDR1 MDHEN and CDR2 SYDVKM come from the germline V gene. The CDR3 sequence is CASRSGTGTSNQPQHF. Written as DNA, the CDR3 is TGTGCCAGCAGATCCGGGACAGGGACTAGCAATCAGCCCCAGCATTTT. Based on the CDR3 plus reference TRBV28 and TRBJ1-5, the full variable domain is DVKVTQSSRYLVKRTGEKVFLECVQDMDHENMFWYRQDPGLGLRLIYFSYDVKMKEKGDIPEGYSVSREKKERFSLILESASTNQTSMYLCASRSGTGTSNQPQHFGDGTRLSIL.

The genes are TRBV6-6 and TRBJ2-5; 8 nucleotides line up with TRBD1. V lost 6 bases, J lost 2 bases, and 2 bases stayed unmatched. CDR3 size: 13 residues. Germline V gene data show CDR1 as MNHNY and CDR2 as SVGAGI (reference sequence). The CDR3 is CASRWTGQETQYF. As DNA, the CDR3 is TGTGCCAGCAGGTGGACAGGGCAAGAGACCCAGTACTTC.

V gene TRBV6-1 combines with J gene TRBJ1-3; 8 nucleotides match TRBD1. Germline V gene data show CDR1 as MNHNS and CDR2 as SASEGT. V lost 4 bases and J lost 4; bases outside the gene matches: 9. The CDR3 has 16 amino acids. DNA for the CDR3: TGTGCCAGCAGTGCCGTACAGGGGGTATCGGGAAACACCATATATTTT. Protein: CASSAVQGVSGNTIYF.

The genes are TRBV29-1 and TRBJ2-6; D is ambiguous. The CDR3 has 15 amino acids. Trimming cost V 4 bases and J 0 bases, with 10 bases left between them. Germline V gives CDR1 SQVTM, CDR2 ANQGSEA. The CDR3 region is CSVGYSLSGANVLTF. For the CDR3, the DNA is TGCAGCGTTGGTTACAGCCTCTCTGGGGCCAACGTCCTGACTTTC.

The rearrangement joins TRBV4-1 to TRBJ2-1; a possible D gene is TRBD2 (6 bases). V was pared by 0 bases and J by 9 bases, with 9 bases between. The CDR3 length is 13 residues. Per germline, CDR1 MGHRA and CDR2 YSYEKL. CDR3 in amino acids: CASSQDPGVEQFF. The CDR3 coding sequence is TGCGCCAGCAGCCAAGATCCGGGGGTTGAGCAGTTCTTC.

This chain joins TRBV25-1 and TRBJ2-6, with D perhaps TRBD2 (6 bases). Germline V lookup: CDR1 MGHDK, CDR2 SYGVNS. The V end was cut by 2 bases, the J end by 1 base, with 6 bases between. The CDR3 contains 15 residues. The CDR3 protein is CASSEAGSGANVLTF. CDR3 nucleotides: TGTGCCAGCAGTGAAGCGGGATCTGGGGCCAACGTCCTGACTTTC.

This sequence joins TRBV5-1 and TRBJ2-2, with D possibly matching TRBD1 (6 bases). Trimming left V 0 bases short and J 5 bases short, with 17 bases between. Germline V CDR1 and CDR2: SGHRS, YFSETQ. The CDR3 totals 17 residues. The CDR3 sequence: CASSLEGVRSGTGELFF. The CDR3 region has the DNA TGCGCCAGCAGCTTGGAGGGGGTGAGGTCGGGGACCGGGGAGCTGTTTTTT. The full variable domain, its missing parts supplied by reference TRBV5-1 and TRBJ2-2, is KAGVTQTPRYLIKTRGQQVTLSCSPISGHRSVSWYQQTPGQGLQFLFEYFSETQRNKGNFPGRFSGRQFSNSRSEMNVSTLELGDSALYLCASSLEGVRSGTGELFFGEGSRLTVL.

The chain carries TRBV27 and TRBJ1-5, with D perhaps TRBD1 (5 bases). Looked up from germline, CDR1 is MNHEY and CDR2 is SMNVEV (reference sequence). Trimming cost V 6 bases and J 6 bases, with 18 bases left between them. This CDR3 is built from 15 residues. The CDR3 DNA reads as TGTGCCAGCAGCCCCCTTGGGAGGGGCAGTCAGCCCCAGCATTTT. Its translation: CASSPLGRGSQPQHF.

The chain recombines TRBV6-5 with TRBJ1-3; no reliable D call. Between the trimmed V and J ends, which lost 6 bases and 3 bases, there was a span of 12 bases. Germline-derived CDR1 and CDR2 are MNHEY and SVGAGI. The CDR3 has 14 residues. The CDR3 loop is CASRRGNGGNTIYF. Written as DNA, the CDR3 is TGTGCCAGCAGGCGGGGTAATGGTGGAAACACCATATATTTT.

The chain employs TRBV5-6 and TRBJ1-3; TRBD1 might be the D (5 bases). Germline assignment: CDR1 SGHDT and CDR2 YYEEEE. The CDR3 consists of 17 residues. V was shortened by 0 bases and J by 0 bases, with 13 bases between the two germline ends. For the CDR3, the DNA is TGTGCCAGCAGCTTGGCCCTGGAGGGGCTCTCTGGAAACACCATATATTTT. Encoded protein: CASSLALEGLSGNTIYF.

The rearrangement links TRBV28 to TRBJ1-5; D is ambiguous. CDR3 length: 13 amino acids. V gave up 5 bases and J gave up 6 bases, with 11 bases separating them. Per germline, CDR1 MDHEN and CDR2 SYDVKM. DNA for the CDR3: TGTGCCAGCAGTACCCGGCCTAGTCAGCCCCAGCATTTT. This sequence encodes CASSTRPSQPQHF. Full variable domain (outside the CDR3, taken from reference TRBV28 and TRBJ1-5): DVKVTQSSRYLVKRTGEKVFLECVQDMDHENMFWYRQDPGLGLRLIYFSYDVKMKEKGDIPEGYSVSREKKERFSLILESASTNQTSMYLCASSTRPSQPQHFGDGTRLSIL.

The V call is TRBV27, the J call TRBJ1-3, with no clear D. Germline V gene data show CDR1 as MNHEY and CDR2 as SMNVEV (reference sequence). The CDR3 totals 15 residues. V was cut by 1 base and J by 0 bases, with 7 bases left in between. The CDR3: CASSLFASSGNTIYF. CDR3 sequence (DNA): TGTGCCAGCAGTTTATTCGCGAGCTCTGGAAACACCATATATTTT.

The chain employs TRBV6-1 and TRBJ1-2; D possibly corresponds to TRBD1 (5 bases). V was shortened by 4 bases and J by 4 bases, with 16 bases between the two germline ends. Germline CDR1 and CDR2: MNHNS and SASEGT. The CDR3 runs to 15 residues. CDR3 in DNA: TGTGCCAGCAGTGTAACGAAAGGGGAAGGCTATGGCTACACCTTC. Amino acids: CASSVTKGEGYGYTF.

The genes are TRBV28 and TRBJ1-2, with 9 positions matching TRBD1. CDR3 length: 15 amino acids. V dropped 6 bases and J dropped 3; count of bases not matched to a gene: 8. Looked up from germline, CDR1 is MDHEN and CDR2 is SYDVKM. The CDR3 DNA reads TGTGCCAGCAGGGCCGGGACAGGGAGCCACTATGGCTACACCTTC. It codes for CASRAGTGSHYGYTF.

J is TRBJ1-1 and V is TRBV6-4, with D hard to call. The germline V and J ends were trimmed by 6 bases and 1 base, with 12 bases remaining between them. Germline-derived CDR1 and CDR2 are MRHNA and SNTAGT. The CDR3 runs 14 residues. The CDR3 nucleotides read TGTGCCAGCAGAGGAGCGGCAAAGAACACTGAAGCTTTCTTT. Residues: CASRGAAKNTEAFF.

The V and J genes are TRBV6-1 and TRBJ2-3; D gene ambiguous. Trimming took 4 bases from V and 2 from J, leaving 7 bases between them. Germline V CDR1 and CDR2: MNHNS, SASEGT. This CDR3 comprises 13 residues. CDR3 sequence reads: CASSVRYTDTQYF. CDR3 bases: TGTGCCAGCAGTGTCCGGTACACAGATACGCAGTATTTT.

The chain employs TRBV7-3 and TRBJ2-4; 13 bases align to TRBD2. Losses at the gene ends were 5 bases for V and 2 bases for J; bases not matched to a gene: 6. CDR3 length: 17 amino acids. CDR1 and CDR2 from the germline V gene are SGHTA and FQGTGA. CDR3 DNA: TGTGCCAGCAGCAACCCGGGACTAGCGGGAACCAAAAACATTCAGTACTTC. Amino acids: CASSNPGLAGTKNIQYF.

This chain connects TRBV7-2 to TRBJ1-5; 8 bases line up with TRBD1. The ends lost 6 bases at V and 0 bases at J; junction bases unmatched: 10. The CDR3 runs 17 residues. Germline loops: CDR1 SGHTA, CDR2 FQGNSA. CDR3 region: CASRATGTGVSNQPQHF. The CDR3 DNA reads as TGTGCCAGCAGGGCAACCGGGACAGGAGTTAGCAATCAGCCCCAGCATTTT.

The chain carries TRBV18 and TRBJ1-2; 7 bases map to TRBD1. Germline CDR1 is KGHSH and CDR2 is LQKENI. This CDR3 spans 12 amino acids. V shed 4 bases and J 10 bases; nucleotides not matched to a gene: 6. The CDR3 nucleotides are TGTGCCAGCTCACTAGATCAGGGGGACTACACCTTC. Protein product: CASSLDQGDYTF.

The CDR3 loop is CASSYLAGAYEQYF. In nucleotides, the CDR3 is TGTGCCAGCAGTTACCTGGCGGGAGCCTACGAGCAGTACTTC. The chain combines TRBV6-5 with TRBJ2-7; the match to TRBD2 covers 7 bases. Germline assignment: CDR1 MNHEY and CDR2 SVGAGI. The junction had 3 bases not matched to a gene; V was cut back by 2 bases and J by 2 bases. This CDR3 has 14 amino acids.

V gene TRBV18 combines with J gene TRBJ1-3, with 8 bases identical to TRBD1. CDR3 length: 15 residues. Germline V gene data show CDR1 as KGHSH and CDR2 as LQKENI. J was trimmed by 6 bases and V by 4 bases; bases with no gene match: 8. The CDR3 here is CASSLLTGEENTIYF. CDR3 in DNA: TGTGCCAGCTCACTTCTGACAGGGGAGGAAAACACCATATATTTT.

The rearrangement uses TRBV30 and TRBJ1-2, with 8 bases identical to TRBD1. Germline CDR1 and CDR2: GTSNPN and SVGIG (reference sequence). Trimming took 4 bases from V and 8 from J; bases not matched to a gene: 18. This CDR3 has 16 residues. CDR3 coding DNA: TGTGCCTGGACCCAATCCATATCCCAGGGGGCTAGCGGCTACACCTTC. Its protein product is CAWTQSISQGASGYTF.

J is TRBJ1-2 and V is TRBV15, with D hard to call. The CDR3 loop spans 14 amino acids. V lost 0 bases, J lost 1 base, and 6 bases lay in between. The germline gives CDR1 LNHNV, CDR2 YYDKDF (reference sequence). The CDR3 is CATSRDRGNYGYTF. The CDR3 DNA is TGTGCCACCAGCAGAGATCGGGGTAACTATGGCTACACCTTC.

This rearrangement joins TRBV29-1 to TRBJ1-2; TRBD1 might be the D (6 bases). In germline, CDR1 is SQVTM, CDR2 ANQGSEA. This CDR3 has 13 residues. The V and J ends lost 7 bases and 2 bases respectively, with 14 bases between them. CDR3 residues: CSGWDTLNYGYTF. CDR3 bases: TGCAGCGGATGGGACACCCTAAACTATGGCTACACCTTC.